These 29 T cell receptor beta chains share one sample of origin, sequenced in a study of CD8+ T cells in alopecia areata. Reverse transcription of extracted RNA yielded cDNA, which provided the sequencing template. Only in-frame clones appear in the TCRdb table, and some are missing; sequencing was by immunoSEQ multiplex PCR. This sample has around 140,000 clones, with over 80% found just once. The specimen comprised CD8+ T cells sorted from blood, sampled at week 0. All receptors come from a human donor with alopecia areata.

About this clone: Since the CDR3 does not end with the conserved phenylalanine or tryptophan, this likely comes from a read error. The chain has TRBV11-1 and TRBJ2-3; 8 bases agree with TRBD2. This CDR3 is built from 15 residues. Per germline, CDR1 SGHAT and CDR2 FQDESV (reference sequence). The V gene end was trimmed by 2 bases and the J gene end by 5 bases; junction bases not matched to a gene: 6. The CDR3 DNA reads TGTGCCAGCAGCTTAATCAGCGGGAGTCGAGATACGCAGTATCTT. As protein: CASSLISGSRDTQYL.

The V call is TRBV15, the J call TRBJ1-5; a weak D match, TRBD1 (5 bases). In germline, CDR1 is LNHNV, CDR2 YYDKDF (reference sequence). The CDR3 runs 15 residues. The V end was cut by 0 bases, the J end by 4 bases, with 10 bases between. In nucleotides, the CDR3 is TGTGCCACCAGCAGAGACGGGGGGAGGAATCAGCCCCAGCATTTT. Residues: CATSRDGGRNQPQHF.

V is TRBV25-1 and J is TRBJ2-4, with 9 bases fitting TRBD2. With V trimmed by 4 bases and J by 13 bases, 5 bases remained unmatched. Germline-derived CDR1 and CDR2 are MGHDK and SYGVNS. The CDR3 spans 12 residues. The CDR3 spells CASSAGLAYQYF. The CDR3 bases are TGTGCCAGCAGTGCGGGACTAGCCTACCAGTACTTC.

V usage is TRBV27 and J usage is TRBJ2-7; the match to TRBD1 covers 8 bases. This CDR3 has 13 amino acids. V lost 6 bases to trimming and J lost 3 bases; unmatched junction nucleotides: 4. Germline V gene lookup returns CDR1 MNHEY and CDR2 SMNVEV (reference sequence). The CDR3 nucleotides are TGTGCCAGCAGAGGACAGGGCTTCTACGAGCAGTACTTC. Protein product: CASRGQGFYEQYF.

This clone has just one count. The same CDR3 is also encoded by other DNA sequences in this sample. The chain combines TRBV27 with TRBJ2-1; D is undetermined. Germline V gene sequence: CDR1 MNHEY, CDR2 SMNVEV (reference sequence). The V gene lost 3 bases and the J gene lost 7 bases, with 4 bases spanning the gap. The CDR3 has 11 amino acids. DNA of the CDR3: TGTGCCAGCAGTTTGGGGAATGAGCAGTTCTTC. The encoded protein is CASSLGNEQFF.

The chain carries TRBV13 and TRBJ2-1; no definite D call. V gave up 5 bases and J gave up 3 bases, with 17 bases separating them. This CDR3 comprises 16 residues. From germline, CDR1 is PRHDT and CDR2 FYEKMQ (reference sequence). CDR3 protein: CASSPAAGRVYNEQFF. DNA for the CDR3: TGTGCCAGCAGCCCTGCGGCAGGAAGGGTCTACAATGAGCAGTTCTTC.

The chain links TRBV5-1 to TRBJ2-1; no reliable D call. Trimming stripped 8 bases from V and 10 bases from J, with 19 bases between. Germline values: CDR1 SGHRS, CDR2 YFSETQ. This CDR3 is built from 13 residues. For the CDR3, the DNA is TGCGCCAGTTCGAAGGTAGTTGCGTCGGAGCAGTTCTTC. Encoded protein: CASSKVVASEQFF.

This clone has a handful of counts. The CDR3 DNA sequence: TGTGCCAGCAGCTCGGGACTAGCGTACAATGAGCAGTTCTTC. This codes for CASSSGLAYNEQFF. V and J are TRBV7-2 and TRBJ2-1, with TRBD2 matching 10 bases. Trimming cost V 4 bases and J 4 bases; bases outside gene matches: 1. Germline loops: CDR1 SGHTA, CDR2 FQGNSA. The CDR3 has 14 amino acids.

The rearrangement links TRBV27 to TRBJ2-1; TRBD2 might be the D (5 bases). The CDR3 totals 15 residues. The V end lost 2 bases, the J end lost 0 bases, and 8 bases lay between the germline ends. The germline V gene encodes CDR1 MNHEY and CDR2 SMNVEV (reference sequence). The CDR3 sequence: CASSLKAVSYNEQFF. The CDR3 region has the DNA TGTGCCAGCAGTTTAAAAGCGGTCTCCTACAATGAGCAGTTCTTC.

This chain links TRBV6-4 with TRBJ2-7; possibly TRBD2 for D (6 bases). V shed 7 bases and J shed 2 bases, with 15 bases lying between them. The CDR3 consists of 14 residues. CDR1 MRHNA and CDR2 SNTAGT come from the germline V gene. The CDR3 protein is CASNGRLEAYEQYF. Written as DNA, the CDR3 is TGTGCCAGCAATGGCCGACTAGAGGCCTACGAGCAGTACTTC.

The chain links TRBV5-1 to TRBJ2-7; 11 bases fit TRBD1. Unmatched junction bases numbered 1, after V lost 3 bases and J lost 5 bases. This CDR3 has 13 residues. The germline gives CDR1 SGHRS, CDR2 YFSETQ. DNA for the CDR3: TGCGCCAGCAGCTGGACAGGGGGCGACGAGCAGTACTTC. Translation gives CASSWTGGDEQYF. Together with reference TRBV5-1 and TRBJ2-7, the CDR3 gives the full variable domain: KAGVTQTPRYLIKTRGQQVTLSCSPISGHRSVSWYQQTPGQGLQFLFEYFSETQRNKGNFPGRFSGRQFSNSRSEMNVSTLELGDSALYLCASSWTGGDEQYFGPGTRLTVT.

V and J are TRBV9 and TRBJ2-1; 9 nucleotides align to TRBD2. Germline lookup yields CDR1 SGDLS and CDR2 YYNGEE. This CDR3 contains 15 residues. Trimming at V came to 1 base and at J to 7 bases, leaving 6 bases not matched to a gene. This CDR3 is CASSVISGSFNEQFF. CDR3 coding DNA: TGTGCCAGCAGCGTAATTAGCGGGAGCTTTAATGAGCAGTTCTTC.

The chain joins TRBV7-9 to TRBJ2-7; D is ambiguous. With 5 bases removed from V and 6 bases from J, the gap between germline ends came to 14 bases. Germline V gene data show CDR1 as SEHNR and CDR2 as FQNEAQ (reference sequence). There are 13 residues in the CDR3. Here the CDR3 DNA reads TGTGCCAGCAGCCCGGACCCACGGCGCGAGCAGTACTTC. Amino acids: CASSPDPRREQYF.

This clone came up once. V usage is TRBV4-1 and J usage is TRBJ2-1; D call uncertain. CDR1 is MGHRA and CDR2 is YSYEKL in the germline V gene. V lost 0 bases, J lost 1 base, and 7 bases lay in between. The CDR3 runs to 15 residues. CDR3 amino acids: CASSQDTGSYNEQFF. In DNA form, the CDR3 reads TGCGCCAGCAGCCAAGACACTGGATCCTACAATGAGCAGTTCTTC.

The chain links TRBV6-1 to TRBJ1-3, with no clear D. The CDR3 is made up of 11 amino acids. Trimming took 11 bases from V and 2 from J, leaving 7 bases between them. The germline V gene has CDR1 MNHNS and CDR2 SASEGT. CDR3 in DNA: TGTGCCCAAGACACTGGAAACACCATATATTTT. Its translation: CAQDTGNTIYF.

DNA of the CDR3: TGTGCCACCAGCAGGGCAGACAGGGGGCCATTGAACACTGAAGCTTTCTTT. It encodes CATSRADRGPLNTEAFF. The chain couples TRBV15 to TRBJ1-1; 10 positions match TRBD1. This CDR3 comprises 17 residues. The V gene's germline CDR1 is LNHNV and CDR2 YYDKDF (reference sequence). V shed 3 bases, J shed 0 bases, and the junction held 7 bases outside the gene matches.

The rearrangement joins TRBV23-1 to TRBJ2-7, with 7 bases aligning to TRBD1. TRBV23-1 is known as an ORF, though its function is uncertain. This CDR3 contains 14 residues. V trimming: 5 bases; J trimming: 3 bases; junction bases outside the gene matches: 7. The CDR3 sequence: CASSYRDRYYEQYF. The CDR3 coding sequence is TGCGCCAGCAGTTACCGGGACAGATACTACGAGCAGTACTTC.

The rearrangement joins TRBV27 to TRBJ2-5; D call uncertain. V lost 0 bases and J 3 bases, leaving 8 bases between the germline ends. Germline V CDR1 and CDR2: MNHEY, SMNVEV (reference sequence). The CDR3 runs to 14 residues. CDR3: CASSLSSSKETQYF. The DNA of the CDR3 is TGTGCCAGCAGTTTATCGAGCAGTAAAGAGACCCAGTACTTC.

The CDR3 sequence: CAWRAPWSPYEQYF. DNA of the CDR3: TGTGCCTGGAGGGCCCCGTGGAGCCCCTACGAGCAGTACTTC. The chain couples TRBV30 to TRBJ2-7; the D is unclear. The V end was cut by 3 bases, the J end by 2 bases, with 14 bases between. This CDR3 comprises 14 residues. The germline gives CDR1 GTSNPN, CDR2 SVGIG (reference sequence).

This chain connects TRBV6-5 to TRBJ2-2; no clear D. V was shortened by 4 bases and J by 5 bases, with 14 bases between the two germline ends. The CDR3 extends over 15 amino acids. Germline-derived CDR1 and CDR2 are MNHEY and SVGAGI. CDR3 nucleotides: TGTGCCAGCAGTTCACCGGGCAAGGAAACCGGGGAGCTGTTTTTT. Translated, it gives CASSSPGKETGELFF.

The chain uses TRBV2 and TRBJ1-1; 9 bases match TRBD1. From germline, CDR1 is SNHLY and CDR2 FYNNEI. The CDR3 sequence is 14 residues long. J lost 2 bases, V lost 6 bases, and 4 bases had no gene match. The CDR3 DNA sequence: TGTGCCAGCAGGGGGGGACAGGGAAACACTGAAGCTTTCTTT. Protein sequence: CASRGGQGNTEAFF.

The V and J genes are TRBV29-1 and TRBJ2-2, with 8 bases identical to TRBD2. Germline CDR1 and CDR2: SQVTM and ANQGSEA. Trimming cost V 6 bases and J 5 bases; bases outside gene matches: 8. The CDR3 is 14 amino acids. The CDR3 DNA reads TGCAGCGTGGGGGGACTAGTTTCGACCGGGGAGCTGTTTTTT. It encodes CSVGGLVSTGELFF.

This chain joins TRBV27 and TRBJ2-2; maybe TRBD1 (6 bases). Germline V CDR1 and CDR2: MNHEY, SMNVEV (reference sequence). The CDR3 is 16 amino acids. Trimming left V 2 bases short and J 1 base short, with 11 bases between. CDR3 in amino acids: CASSLNWGQNTGELFF. The CDR3 DNA follows: TGTGCCAGCAGTTTAAACTGGGGACAGAACACCGGGGAGCTGTTTTTT.

Regarding this clone: In the same sample, other DNA sequences code for this CDR3. The chain couples TRBV27 to TRBJ1-1, with D unresolved. The V end lost 0 bases, the J end lost 0 bases, and 5 bases lay between the germline ends. The CDR3 is 14 amino acids. The germline CDR1 and CDR2 sequences are MNHEY and SMNVEV (reference sequence). The CDR3 nucleotides are TGTGCCAGCAGTTTATCCGAGATGAACACTGAAGCTTTCTTT. It encodes CASSLSEMNTEAFF.

The chain links TRBV27 to TRBJ1-1, with D unclear. V lost 5 bases and J 2 bases, leaving 9 bases between the germline ends. The length of the CDR3 is 13 residues. Germline V gene data show CDR1 as MNHEY and CDR2 as SMNVEV (reference sequence). The CDR3 is CASSPGRNTEAFF. CDR3 DNA sequence: TGTGCCAGCAGTCCCGGGAGAAACACTGAAGCTTTCTTT.

The V and J genes are TRBV27 and TRBJ1-1; the D is unclear. Germline values: CDR1 MNHEY, CDR2 SMNVEV (reference sequence). V was shortened by 7 bases and J by 7 bases, with 16 bases between the two germline ends. The CDR3 contains 13 residues. CDR3 DNA: TGTGCCAGCAAAAAGGACGGGAGAAATGAAGCTTTCTTT. It encodes CASKKDGRNEAFF.

This rearrangement joins TRBV7-3 to TRBJ2-1; tentatively, D is TRBD1 (7 bases). The germline gives CDR1 SGHTA, CDR2 FQGTGA. Trimming removed 5 bases from V and 7 bases from J, with 15 bases in between. This CDR3 has 14 amino acids. For the CDR3, the DNA is TGTGCCAGCAGCCGGGACTCCAGGGGGAATGAGCAGTTCTTC. Protein: CASSRDSRGNEQFF.

DNA for the CDR3: TGTGCCAGCAGCTCCGGGACAGGCCACGGGGAGCTGTTTTTT. Encoded protein: CASSSGTGHGELFF. The chain employs TRBV13 and TRBJ2-2; 8 bases fit TRBD1. Germline V gene data show CDR1 as PRHDT and CDR2 as FYEKMQ (reference sequence). The CDR3 covers 14 residues. V was pared by 4 bases and J by 7 bases, with 5 bases of the junction left unmatched.

This chain joins TRBV18 and TRBJ2-7; D is uncertain. CDR1 KGHSH and CDR2 LQKENI come from the germline V gene. V lost 2 bases and J lost 2, with 10 bases in between. This CDR3 has 14 residues. The CDR3 here is CASSPTDSPYEQYF. The CDR3 coding sequence is TGTGCCAGCTCACCAACAGACTCCCCCTACGAGCAGTACTTC.